This is a list of T cell receptor beta chains from one sample in a study of blood T cell repertoires in COVID-19. Using immunoSEQ multiplex PCR, the repertoire was profiled, and TCRdb retains in-frame clones only, with some absent. The table has around 40,000 clones, under 90% seen once. Sequencing was carried out using peripheral blood. The source is a man in his fifties or sixties with active COVID-19. Both conserved end residues are part of each CDR3. Fields, in order: CDR3 DNA, CDR3 protein, J gene, V gene, D gene, clone size. D genes are given only for firm matches. Size tells how often a clone was seen (once, few, many) or the class of an expanded clone, and some rows leave it out.

TGTGCCAGCAGTTTTTGGACATCTAACTATGGCTACACCTTC CASSFWTSNYGYTF TRBJ1-2 TRBV28 . .
TGTGCCAGCAGCGCCGAGGGACTAGCGGGGGTTACGCAGTATTTT CASSAEGLAGVTQYF TRBJ2-3 TRBV7-2 TRBD2 .
TGTGCCAGTAGTATGACAGGTAGAGACAATGAGCAGTTCTTC CASSMTGRDNEQFF TRBJ2-1 TRBV19 . .
TGTGCCAGCAGTACACTAACAACAGGGGAACAGAACACTGAAGCTTTCTTT CASSTLTTGEQNTEAFF TRBJ1-1 TRBV28 TRBD1 .
TGTGCCAGCAGCCAAAGGCTTACTAGCGGGGAGAGGGGCAATGAGCAGTTCTTC CASSQRLTSGERGNEQFF TRBJ2-1 TRBV3-1/TRBV3-2 TRBD2 .
TGTGCCAGCAAAGAGTTAGCGGGAGTTGGCTACGAGCAGTACTTC CASKELAGVGYEQYF TRBJ2-7 TRBV6-5 TRBD2 .
TGTGCCAGCTCACCCAGGCAGGGCGGTATAGGCACAGATACGCAGTATTTT CASSPRQGGIGTDTQYF TRBJ2-3 TRBV18 . .
TGTGCCAGCAGTTCAGGACTAGCGGGAACCTACGAGCAGTACTTC CASSSGLAGTYEQYF TRBJ2-7 TRBV6-2/TRBV6-3 TRBD2 once
TGTGCCAGCAGCGGGTTACAGGGGGCATTCCGGGCTTTCTTT CASSGLQGAFRAFF TRBJ1-1 TRBV6-5 TRBD1 few
TGTGCCATCACGGAGGGGCCGGACGGGTACAATGAGCAGTTCTTC CAITEGPDGYNEQFF TRBJ2-1 TRBV10-3 . .
TGTGCCACCAGTCCGGCGGGACGGACTAATGAGCAGTTCTTC CATSPAGRTNEQFF TRBJ2-1 TRBV24-1 . .
TGTGCCAGCAGCGTAGGGATAGGGGTGGGTAGCGAGCAGTACTTC CASSVGIGVGSEQYF TRBJ2-7 TRBV9 . few
TGTGCCAGCTCACCAGCGGGGGGGAATCAGCCCCAGCATTTT CASSPAGGNQPQHF TRBJ1-5 TRBV18 . once
TGTGCCAGCAGCTCCAGCGGAGGGACTCGCAATGAGCAGTTCTTC CASSSSGGTRNEQFF TRBJ2-1 TRBV7-6 . .
TGTGCCAGCAGTCCAGGGTGGAAACTGTTTTTT CASSPGWKLFF TRBJ1-4 TRBV3-1/TRBV3-2 . .
TGCAGTGCTAGTCCCCGGGACTATGGCGAGCAGTACTTC CSASPRDYGEQYF TRBJ2-7 TRBV20-1 TRBD2 .
TGTGCCAGCACCCGGGACAGGGGGCGCCTTGAGACCCAGTACTTC CASTRDRGRLETQYF TRBJ2-5 TRBV2 TRBD1 .
TGTGCCAGCAGTTCCCCGGGACTCCCTCAGCAGTACTTC CASSSPGLPQQYF TRBJ2-7 TRBV12-3/TRBV12-4 . .
TGTGCCAGCAAGGGGACTAGCAATTTGGCCCAGTACTTC CASKGTSNLAQYF TRBJ2-5 TRBV28 TRBD2 .
TGTGCCAGCAGTGCCCATTCGGCGGGGAGCGAGCAGTACTTC CASSAHSAGSEQYF TRBJ2-7 TRBV27 . .
TGTGCCACCAGTGACCCGGACAGGGGTGTTTACAATGAGCAGTTCTTC CATSDPDRGVYNEQFF TRBJ2-1 TRBV24-1 TRBD1 .
TGTGCCAGCAGCTTGGTGACTAGCGGGCGCACAGATACGCAGTATTTT CASSLVTSGRTDTQYF TRBJ2-3 TRBV5-4 TRBD2 .
TGTGCGGTCGTGCCGGGAAGGGCCTACGAGCAGTACTTC CAVVPGRAYEQYF TRBJ2-7 TRBV7-9 . .
TGTGCCACCAGTAGCCCCGTCGATGGCTACGAGCAGTACTTC CATSSPVDGYEQYF TRBJ2-7 TRBV15 . .
TGTGCCTGGAGTGAAGGGACAGGGAGAAATGAAAAACTGTTTTTT CAWSEGTGRNEKLFF TRBJ1-4 TRBV30 TRBD1 .
TGTGCCAGCAGCCTTCTAGCGGGTTCCACAGATACGCAGTATTTT CASSLLAGSTDTQYF TRBJ2-3 TRBV16 TRBD2 .
TGTGCCAGCAGTTACTTGGCTAGGGAGACCCAGTACTTC CASSYLARETQYF TRBJ2-5 TRBV6-2/TRBV6-3 . .
TGCAGCGTTGCGACAAAAAATGAGCAGTTCTTC CSVATKNEQFF TRBJ2-1 TRBV29-1 . .
TGTGCCAGCAGCCACCTAGCGGGCAGCTCCTACGAGCAGTACTTC CASSHLAGSSYEQYF TRBJ2-7 TRBV3-1/TRBV3-2 TRBD2 .
TGCGCCAGCAGCTTAGGCGGGCAAGAGACCCAGTACTTC CASSLGGQETQYF TRBJ2-5 TRBV5-1 . .
TGTGCCAGCAGCTTAGCGGGTACAGGAGACAATGAGCAGTTCTTC CASSLAGTGDNEQFF TRBJ2-1 TRBV7-9 . .
TGTGCCAGCAGCTTGACAGGCGAGGGTGCGCAGTTCTTC CASSLTGEGAQFF TRBJ2-1 TRBV14 . .
TGTGCCAGCAGCGGGAGCGGAACCACAGATACGCAGTATTTT CASSGSGTTDTQYF TRBJ2-3 TRBV9 . .
TGTGCCAGTAGTATTAGCGGGTCCAACACCGGGGAGCTGTTTTTT CASSISGSNTGELFF TRBJ2-2 TRBV19 TRBD2 .
TGTGCCAGCAGCCGGAAAAAGTTCGGGGGGGAGCTGTTTTTT CASSRKKFGGELFF TRBJ2-2 TRBV13 . .
TGCAGCGTTGAAGTCAGGGGGAACTACGAGCAGTACTTC CSVEVRGNYEQYF TRBJ2-7 TRBV29-1 TRBD1 .
TGTGCCAGCAGCTTAGGTCCTAGCGGGGAGACCCAGTACTTC CASSLGPSGETQYF TRBJ2-5 TRBV7-2 TRBD2 .
TGCGCCAGCAGCCCGGGGACAGGATCCACAGATACGCAGTATTTT CASSPGTGSTDTQYF TRBJ2-3 TRBV5-1 TRBD1 .
TGTGCCAGCATTAAACAGGGGGCTCACACTGAAGCTTTCTTT CASIKQGAHTEAFF TRBJ1-1 TRBV6-5 TRBD1 few
TGTGCCAGCAGCTTGATGGGAGGAAGCACAGATACGCAGTATTTT CASSLMGGSTDTQYF TRBJ2-3 TRBV11-3 . .
TGTGCCAGCAGCTTAGGGACTAGCATTGGTGAGCAGTTCTTC CASSLGTSIGEQFF TRBJ2-1 TRBV7-9 TRBD2 .
TGTGCCAGCACCCCGGTTAGGCTAGCGGATAAAGATACGCAGTATTTT CASTPVRLADKDTQYF TRBJ2-3 TRBV5-5 TRBD2 .
TGTGCCAGCAGTTACTACCTAGCGGGAGGGAACACCGGGGAGCTGTTTTTT CASSYYLAGGNTGELFF TRBJ2-2 TRBV6-2/TRBV6-3 TRBD2 .
TGTGCCAGCAGTGAATCGGGGATAAGCTACGAGCAGTACTTC CASSESGISYEQYF TRBJ2-7 TRBV6-1 . .
TGTGCCAGCAGCTTCGGGGGGGCAGATACGCAGTATTTT CASSFGGADTQYF TRBJ2-3 TRBV11-2 TRBD2 .
TGTGCCAGCAGTGGCCATGGAGGCGGGAGAGGCGGGGAGCTGTTTTTT CASSGHGGGRGGELFF TRBJ2-2 TRBV6-1 TRBD2 .
TGCGCCAGCAGCCCCGGGGCGGGGGTCAACATTCAGTACTTC CASSPGAGVNIQYF TRBJ2-4 TRBV5-1 TRBD2 .
TGTGCCAGCAGCTTAGGCCAACTAGCGGGAGGAATAAATGAGCAGTTCTTC CASSLGQLAGGINEQFF TRBJ2-1 TRBV7-2 TRBD2 .
TGTGCCAGCAGCGCCCGGGAGGGGGGACATGAGCAGTTCTTC CASSAREGGHEQFF TRBJ2-1 TRBV7-9 TRBD2 .
TGTGCCAGCAGTTCTCTTACCTCGAGCTCCTACAATGAGCAGTTCTTC CASSSLTSSSYNEQFF TRBJ2-1 TRBV6-5 . .
TGTGCCAGCAGCCACCGGGACAGGAATTACGAGCAGTACTTC CASSHRDRNYEQYF TRBJ2-7 TRBV7-9 TRBD1 .
TGTGCCATTGTAGCGGGAGAAGGATACAATGAGCAGTTCTTC CAIVAGEGYNEQFF TRBJ2-1 TRBV10-3 TRBD2 once
TGTGCCAGCAGTTTCCCCAGACTAGAGCAGTACTTC CASSFPRLEQYF TRBJ2-7 TRBV12-3/TRBV12-4 . .
TGTGCCAGTAGTATTGCTAGCCGCAATGAGCAGTTCTTC CASSIASRNEQFF TRBJ2-1 TRBV19 . .
TGTGCCATCAGTGATAGACACGGGGCCAACGTCCTGACTTTC CAISDRHGANVLTF TRBJ2-6 TRBV10-3 . .
TGTGCCAGCAGCTTCGGGGGGGGCTACGAGCAGTACTTC CASSFGGGYEQYF TRBJ2-7 TRBV5-4 TRBD2 .
TGTGCCAGCAGCCCATATGGGGACTTATACGAGCAGTACTTC CASSPYGDLYEQYF TRBJ2-7 TRBV27 . .
TGTGCCAGCAGCTTATCTAGCAGCCCGAACACTGAAGCTTTCTTT CASSLSSSPNTEAFF TRBJ1-1 TRBV7-2 . .
TGTGCCAGCACCCGAGGGGAGGGAAAGAAGTGGCGGCGGAACACCGGGGAGCTGTTTTTT CASTRGEGKKWRRNTGELFF TRBJ2-2 TRBV9 TRBD2 .